This record covers a single T cell receptor (beta chain). Original processing notes: Using reference gene primer amplification, nucleated cell counts were estimated. Profiled with immunoSEQ multiplex PCR; TCRdb holds only in-frame clones, not every one. Clone size and V and J calls were adopted from that table, with D and trimming inferred from the DNA. The sample records 200,000 to 250,000 clones, about four fifths being singletons. This sample was included in a study of blood T cell repertoires in COVID-19. The overall study: Samples taken during acute and convalescent COVID-19 were collected in the United States, Italy and Spain. The analysed material was cDNA or gDNA that came from T cells, B-cell-depleted T cells, or PBMCs.

V lost 6 bases and J 5 bases, leaving 14 bases between the germline ends. The CDR3 extends over 14 amino acids. Per germline, CDR1 SGHRS and CDR2 YFSETQ. Material for sequencing was peripheral blood. This receptor was obtained from a man aged 45-65 years with active or convalescent COVID-19. This chain connects TRBV5-1 to TRBJ1-4, with unresolved D. In nucleotides, the CDR3 is TGCGCCAGCACCCGGGAGTTCCCCAATGAAAAACTGTTTTTT. Translating it yields CASTREFPNEKLFF.